A selection of T cell receptor beta chains follows, all from one sample in a study of blood T cell repertoires in COVID-19. Some clones are missing from TCRdb's copy, which holds only in-frame ones; the method was immunoSEQ multiplex PCR. Among over 70,000 clones listed, over 70% were seen once. The specimen sequenced was peripheral blood. Receptors were obtained from a human donor in a cohort sampled during active COVID-19. CDR3s include the opening cysteine and the closing phenylalanine or tryptophan. The order of the fields is V gene, J gene, CDR3 protein.

v_gene: TRBV5-1; j_gene: TRBJ2-5; CDR3aa: CASSLEMSGSEETQYF
v_gene: TRBV6-5; j_gene: TRBJ1-3; CDR3aa: CASSRGNSGNTIYF
v_gene: TRBV30; j_gene: TRBJ2-7; CDR3aa: CAWSKSDRAYHEQYF
v_gene: TRBV10-3; j_gene: TRBJ1-5; CDR3aa: CAISESDRDNQPQHF
v_gene: TRBV5-4; j_gene: TRBJ2-1; CDR3aa: CASSLGQGSSYNEQFF
v_gene: TRBV4-1; j_gene: TRBJ2-1; CDR3aa: CASSQVAGPLNEQFF
v_gene: TRBV6-6; j_gene: TRBJ1-2; CDR3aa: CASNPRQGNYGYTF
v_gene: TRBV6-5; j_gene: TRBJ2-7; CDR3aa: CASRFFNGGTSYEQYF
v_gene: TRBV28; j_gene: TRBJ2-2; CDR3aa: CASSLTGSSVRELFF
v_gene: TRBV5-1; j_gene: TRBJ2-3; CDR3aa: CASSRGLAASTDTQYF
v_gene: TRBV18; j_gene: TRBJ2-1; CDR3aa: CASSFLREGRNEQFF
v_gene: TRBV5-6; j_gene: TRBJ1-2; CDR3aa: CASSLVGHDYGYTF
v_gene: TRBV2; j_gene: TRBJ2-7; CDR3aa: CASSVASGTYEQYF
v_gene: TRBV10-2; j_gene: TRBJ1-2; CDR3aa: CASSEWQRTYGYTF
v_gene: TRBV15; j_gene: TRBJ1-1; CDR3aa: CATSRDITTWANTEAFF
v_gene: TRBV27; j_gene: TRBJ2-1; CDR3aa: CASTSEGRPRNEQFF
v_gene: TRBV27; j_gene: TRBJ2-3; CDR3aa: CASSTRPDTQYF
v_gene: TRBV18; j_gene: TRBJ1-5; CDR3aa: CASSLSSGGNQPQHF
v_gene: TRBV4-1; j_gene: TRBJ1-6; CDR3aa: CASSPGPGSYNSPLHF
v_gene: TRBV5-1; j_gene: TRBJ2-3; CDR3aa: CASSQGLADTQYF